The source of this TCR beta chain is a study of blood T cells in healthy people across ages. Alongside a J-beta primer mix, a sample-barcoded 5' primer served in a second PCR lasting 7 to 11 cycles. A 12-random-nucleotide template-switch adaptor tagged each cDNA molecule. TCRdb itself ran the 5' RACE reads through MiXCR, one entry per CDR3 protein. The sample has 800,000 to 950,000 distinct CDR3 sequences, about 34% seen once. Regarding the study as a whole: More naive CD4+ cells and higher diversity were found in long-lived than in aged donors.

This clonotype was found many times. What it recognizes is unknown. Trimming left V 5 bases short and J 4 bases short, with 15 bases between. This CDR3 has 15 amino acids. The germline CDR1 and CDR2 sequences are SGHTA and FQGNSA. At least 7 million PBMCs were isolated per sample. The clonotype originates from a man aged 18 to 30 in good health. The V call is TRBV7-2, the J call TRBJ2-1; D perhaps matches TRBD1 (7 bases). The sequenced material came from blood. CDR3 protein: CASSPRQGGYNEQFF. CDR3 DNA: TGTGCCAGCAGCCCAAGACAGGGAGGTTACAATGAGCAGTTCTTC.